The clone carrying this T cell receptor (beta chain) was detected a few times. What it recognizes is unknown. These data belong to a study of neoadjuvant anti-PD-1 for oral cavity cancer. Turning to the study itself: Around day 43, patients without progression received a fourth nivolumab dose before surgery. Overall study results and limits: Each response group had just a few patients in TCR analyses.

Generated by immunoSEQ multiplex PCR, the TCRdb table keeps only in-frame clones and is missing some. The data show roughly 5,800 clones, around half seen once. This CDR3 comprises 14 residues. The V gene's germline CDR1 is SGHAT and CDR2 FQDESV (reference sequence). Trimming removed 6 bases from V and 2 bases from J; junction bases left unmatched: 5. Time point noted: after neoadjuvant nivolumab, at surgical resection. These newly diagnosed stage II-IVA oral cavity squamous cell carcinoma patients had no prior systemic or radiation treatment. The patients had HPV-negative, locally advanced oral cavity squamous cell carcinoma.

The chain joins TRBV11-1 to TRBJ2-3; 7 nucleotides agree with TRBD1. The receptor's source is a person aged 35-80 years with oral cavity squamous cell carcinoma. The material was tumor tissue, obtained after nivolumab (anti-PD-1) treatment. The CDR3 spells CASSSGTATDTQYF. The CDR3 bases are TGTGCCAGCAGTTCCGGGACAGCCACAGATACGCAGTATTTT.